This T cell receptor (beta chain) was recorded in a study of cytomegalovirus exposure and HLA in healthy donors. Study conclusions and caveats: An ancestry cluster, one associated with Asian ancestry, reportedly showed fewer N-insertions than the approximately 650-donor mean in a later analysis. Later on, an analysis tied roughly 17,000 TCR beta sequences to HLA alleles at 0.05 false discovery rate.

The PCR was carried out with 60 Vbeta primers and 13 Jbeta primers. Libraries were prepared by immunoSEQ multiplex PCR; TCRdb keeps only in-frame clonotypes and omits some of them. In all, the sample yields about 87,000 clones. With 2 bases removed from V and 3 bases from J, the gap between germline ends came to 7 bases. The germline V gene encodes CDR1 GTSNPN and CDR2 SVGIG (reference sequence). This CDR3 has 13 residues. In regard to this clone: The antigen remains undetermined.

The sample consisted of PBMCs. The receptor comes from a man aged 50 to 60 in good health and CMV-seropositive. The chain recombines TRBV30 with TRBJ1-4, with a possible D match to TRBD1 (6 bases). CDR3 sequence (DNA): TGTGCCTGGAGTCAGGGGTCTAATGAAAAACTGTTTTTT. Translated: CAWSQGSNEKLFF.